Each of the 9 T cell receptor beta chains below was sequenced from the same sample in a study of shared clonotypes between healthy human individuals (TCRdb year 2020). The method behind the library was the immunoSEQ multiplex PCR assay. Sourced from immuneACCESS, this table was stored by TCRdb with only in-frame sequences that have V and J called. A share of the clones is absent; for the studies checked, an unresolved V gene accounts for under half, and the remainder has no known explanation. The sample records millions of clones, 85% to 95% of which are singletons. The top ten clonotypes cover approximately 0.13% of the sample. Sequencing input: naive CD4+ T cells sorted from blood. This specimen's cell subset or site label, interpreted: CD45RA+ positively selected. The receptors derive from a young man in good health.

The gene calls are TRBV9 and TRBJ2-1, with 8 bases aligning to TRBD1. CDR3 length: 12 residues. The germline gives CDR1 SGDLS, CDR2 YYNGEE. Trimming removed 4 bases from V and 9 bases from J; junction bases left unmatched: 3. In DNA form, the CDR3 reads TGTGCCAGCAGCCGGACAGGGTCTGAGCAGTTCTTC. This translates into CASSRTGSEQFF.

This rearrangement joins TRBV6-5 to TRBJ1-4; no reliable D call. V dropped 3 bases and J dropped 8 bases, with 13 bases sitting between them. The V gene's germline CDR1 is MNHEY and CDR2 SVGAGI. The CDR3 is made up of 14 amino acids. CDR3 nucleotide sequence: TGTGCCAGCAGTTATCGGGAAGTGGGGGAAAAACTGTTTTTT. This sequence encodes CASSYREVGEKLFF.

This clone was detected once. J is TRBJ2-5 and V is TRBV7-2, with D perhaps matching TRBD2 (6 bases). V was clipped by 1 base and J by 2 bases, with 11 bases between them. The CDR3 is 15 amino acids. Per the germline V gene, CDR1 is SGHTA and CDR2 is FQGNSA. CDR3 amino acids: CASSLVWTTQETQYF. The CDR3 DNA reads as TGTGCCAGCAGCTTAGTGTGGACTACACAAGAGACCCAGTACTTC.

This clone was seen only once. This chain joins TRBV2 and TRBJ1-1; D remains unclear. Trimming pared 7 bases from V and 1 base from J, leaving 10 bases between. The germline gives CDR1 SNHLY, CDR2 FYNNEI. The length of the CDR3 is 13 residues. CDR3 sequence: CASKPRENTEAFF. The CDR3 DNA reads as TGTGCCAGCAAACCCCGGGAGAACACTGAAGCTTTCTTT.

The CDR3 DNA reads TGTGCCTGGATAGCAGGGGTGGGAGAGACCCAGTACTTC. Encoded protein: CAWIAGVGETQYF. This chain uses TRBV30 with TRBJ2-5, with D maybe TRBD1 (6 bases). CDR3 length: 13 residues. V lost 4 bases, J lost 4 bases, and 13 bases lay in between. Per the germline V gene, CDR1 is GTSNPN and CDR2 is SVGIG (reference sequence).

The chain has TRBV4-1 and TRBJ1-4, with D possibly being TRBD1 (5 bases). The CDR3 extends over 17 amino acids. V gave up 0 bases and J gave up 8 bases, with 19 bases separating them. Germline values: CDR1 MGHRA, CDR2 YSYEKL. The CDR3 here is CASSQDAGVGAWEKLFF. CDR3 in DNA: TGCGCCAGCAGCCAAGATGCGGGAGTCGGGGCGTGGGAAAAACTGTTTTTT.

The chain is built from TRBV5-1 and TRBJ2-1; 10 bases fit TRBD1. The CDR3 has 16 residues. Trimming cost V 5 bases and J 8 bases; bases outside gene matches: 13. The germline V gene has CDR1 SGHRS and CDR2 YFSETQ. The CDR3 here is CASSHQTGGVTDEQFF. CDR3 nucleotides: TGCGCCAGCAGTCACCAGACAGGGGGCGTTACCGATGAGCAGTTCTTC.

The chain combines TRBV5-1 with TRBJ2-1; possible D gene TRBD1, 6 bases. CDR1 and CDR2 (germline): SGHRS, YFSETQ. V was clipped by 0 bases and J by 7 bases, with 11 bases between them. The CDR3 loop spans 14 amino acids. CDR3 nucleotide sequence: TGCGCCAGCAGCTTGGAAGGGGGTCAAAATGAGCAGTTCTTC. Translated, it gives CASSLEGGQNEQFF.

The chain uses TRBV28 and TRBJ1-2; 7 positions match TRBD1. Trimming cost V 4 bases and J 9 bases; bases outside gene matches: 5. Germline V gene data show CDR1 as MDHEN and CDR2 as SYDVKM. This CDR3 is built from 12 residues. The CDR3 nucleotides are TGTGCCAGCAGTTACCGACAGGGAAGCTACACCTTC. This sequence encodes CASSYRQGSYTF.